Given below is one T cell receptor (beta chain) in context. Antigen: not known. V shed 4 bases and J shed 7 bases, with 12 bases lying between them. CDR3 length: 13 amino acids. CDR1 and CDR2 (germline): SGHRS, YFSETQ. TCRdb's table, derived via immunoSEQ multiplex PCR, lists solely in-frame clones and lacks some. The repertoire holds 57,000 or so clones, with nearly 55% as singletons. The sample comes from a study of cytotoxic CD8 clonotypes in ibrutinib-treated CLL. Study-wide results and caveats: Baseline-level clonality went beyond age-matched healthy donors and moved in step with circulating CD8+ T-cell counts.

This receptor was obtained from a human donor with chronic lymphocytic leukemia. V is TRBV5-1 and J is TRBJ2-1, with a tentative D call TRBD1 (5 bases). Material: PBMCs, obtained at disease progression, from a patient treated with ibrutinib. CDR3 nucleotides: TGCGCCAGCAGCCTACAAGGGGTTAATGAGCAGTTCTTC. This encodes CASSLQGVNEQFF.